This T cell receptor (beta chain) originates from a study of blood T cell repertoires in COVID-19. Produced via immunoSEQ multiplex PCR; TCRdb's table is partial and in-frame only. The repertoire holds approximately 500,000 clones, with 85% to 90% as singletons. Enrollment of patients from Seattle took place during active infection, with longitudinal follow-up. CDR3 size: 13 residues. The V segment lost 5 bases and the J segment 4 bases; nucleotides outside the gene matches: 2. The germline gives CDR1 SGHTA, CDR2 FQGTGA. The sequenced material came from peripheral blood. This clonotype was sampled from a woman aged 50 to 65 with COVID-19, enrolled during active disease. This rearrangement joins TRBV7-3 to TRBJ1-2; TRBD1 agrees at 9 bases. CDR3 sequence (DNA): TGTGCCAGCAGCCCGGGACAGGGCTATGGCTACACCTTC. Its translation: CASSPGQGYGYTF.